Below are 2 T cell receptor beta chains sequenced from a single sample in a study of somatic mutations in cytotoxic T cells in rheumatoid arthritis. The assay was immunoSEQ multiplex PCR, and TCRdb's table has in-frame clones only and misses some. This table has under 20,000 clones, 85% to 90% appearing once. Material for sequencing was CD8+ T cells sorted from blood. These receptors were taken from a man in his forties or fifties in good health.

This clone turned up a few times. The chain couples TRBV28 to TRBJ2-2; no firm D call. Trimming shortened V by 7 bases and J by 5 bases, and 11 bases separated the two germline ends. Germline loops: CDR1 MDHEN, CDR2 SYDVKM. CDR3 length: 13 residues. CDR3: CASTVGVTGELFF. The CDR3 nucleotides read TGTGCCAGCACTGTGGGTGTAACCGGGGAGCTGTTTTTT.

This clone was seen once. V is TRBV27 and J is TRBJ2-2; 9 bases map to TRBD2. CDR3 size: 16 residues. Germline V gene data show CDR1 as MNHEY and CDR2 as SMNVEV (reference sequence). J gave up 3 bases and V 8 bases, and 10 bases lay outside the gene matches. The CDR3 bases are TGTGCCAGCGGACTTGTAGCGGGAGTAGACACCGGGGAGCTGTTTTTT. Translating it yields CASGLVAGVDTGELFF.